Reported below is one T cell receptor beta chain. Its antigen is unidentified. Chemo-refractory metastatic non-small-cell lung cancer patients were treated with focal radiation plus CTLA-4 blockade with ipilimumab. This specimen belongs to a study of radiotherapy plus CTLA-4 blockade in lung cancer. As for the study in general: Among enrolled patients, under 20% responded and 31% achieved disease control. Study findings and constraints: The best predictor of response was reported to be early blood T cell clone dynamics, with interferon-beta. In blood, after radiotherapy plus ipilimumab, tumor-derived TCR clones expanded.

Only in-frame clones appear in the TCRdb table, and some are missing; sequencing was by immunoSEQ multiplex PCR. The sample lists some 37,000 clones, 60% to 75% occurring once. Looked up from germline, CDR1 is MNHEY and CDR2 is SVGAGI. V shed 2 bases and J shed 1 base, with 8 bases lying between them. The CDR3 is made up of 14 amino acids. The rearrangement joins TRBV6-5 to TRBJ1-1, with D tentatively TRBD1 (5 bases). The input for sequencing was peripheral blood, taken from a patient treated with radiotherapy plus ipilimumab. The origin of this receptor is a human donor with non-small cell lung cancer who had stable disease on radiotherapy plus ipilimumab. The CDR3 coding sequence is TGTGCCAGCAGTTACACCGACAGGAACACTGAAGCTTTCTTT. Translation gives CASSYTDRNTEAFF.